What follows are 25 T cell receptor beta chains derived from one specimen sequenced in a study of control samples from healthy donors and cancer patients. The table came from immunoSEQ multiplex PCR; TCRdb's copy has only in-frame clones and leaves some out. Of 100,000 to 150,000 clones detected, over 75% appear once; the ten largest clones hold 1.5% to 2%. The material sequenced was blood. The receptors stem from a man between 18 and 29 years old in good health.

CDR3 DNA sequence: TGTGCCAGCAGTGGGCAGGGACAGGGGATTTACGAGCAGTACTTC. Protein: CASSGQGQGIYEQYF. The rearrangement uses TRBV25-1 and TRBJ2-7; 10 bases map to TRBD1. J gave up 4 bases and V 4 bases, and 7 bases lay outside the gene matches. Germline loops: CDR1 MGHDK, CDR2 SYGVNS. This CDR3 contains 15 residues.

The rearrangement joins TRBV7-2 to TRBJ1-3; 7 bases map to TRBD1. J gave up 2 bases and V 4 bases, and 2 bases lay outside the gene matches. This CDR3 comprises 14 residues. CDR1 and CDR2 from the germline V gene are SGHTA and FQGNSA. DNA of the CDR3: TGTGCCAGCAGCTACGACAGGGCTGGAAACACCATATATTTT. Residues: CASSYDRAGNTIYF.

The chain links TRBV2 to TRBJ1-5; weak D call: TRBD1 (5 bases). Deletions cut 2 bases from V and 4 bases from J, with 9 bases between. The CDR3 is 14 amino acids. Germline V gives CDR1 SNHLY, CDR2 FYNNEI. In nucleotides, the CDR3 is TGTGCCAGCAGTGAAACTGGGGGTAATCAGCCCCAGCATTTT. This sequence encodes CASSETGGNQPQHF. Supplemented by reference TRBV2 and TRBJ1-5, the full variable domain reads EPEVTQTPSHQVTQMGQEVILRCVPISNHLYFYWYRQILGQKVEFLVSFYNNEISEKSEIFDDQFSVERPDGSNFTLKIRSTKLEDSAMYFCASSETGGNQPQHFGDGTRLSIL.

The CDR3 region is CASSPQGVGNQPQHF. As DNA, the CDR3 is TGTGCCAGCAGTCCGCAGGGAGTGGGCAATCAGCCCCAGCATTTT. J is TRBJ1-5 and V is TRBV27; TRBD1 is a possible D gene (5 bases). Germline CDR1 MNHEY, CDR2 SMNVEV (reference sequence). The CDR3 is made up of 15 amino acids. V lost 5 bases to trimming and J lost 2 bases, with 13 bases between them.

The chain employs TRBV7-2 and TRBJ2-7, with D possibly TRBD1 on 7 matching bases. With 2 bases removed from V and 0 bases from J, the gap between germline ends came to 14 bases. The CDR3 is 16 amino acids. Germline-derived CDR1 and CDR2 are SGHTA and FQGNSA. The CDR3 protein is CASSLSGGTVSYEQYF. The CDR3 DNA sequence: TGTGCCAGCAGCTTAAGTGGAGGGACAGTCTCCTACGAGCAGTACTTC.

The chain joins TRBV5-1 to TRBJ1-2; D is undetermined. The CDR3 loop spans 13 amino acids. Germline CDR1 SGHRS, CDR2 YFSETQ. V lost 0 bases to trimming and J lost 6 bases, with 9 bases between them. The DNA for the CDR3 is TGCGCCAGCAGCTTGGGAGGCGCCGATGGCTACACCTTC. Its protein product is CASSLGGADGYTF.

The chain uses TRBV5-1 and TRBJ1-6; a weak D match, TRBD1 (6 bases). V was trimmed by 4 bases and J by 5 bases, leaving 10 bases between them. CDR3 length: 14 residues. Germline V gene sequence: CDR1 SGHRS, CDR2 YFSETQ. CDR3 protein: CASSPRTDNSPLHF. CDR3 in DNA: TGCGCCAGCAGCCCGCGGACAGATAATTCACCCCTCCACTTT.

In its sample, this clone was seen a few times. This chain joins TRBV28 and TRBJ2-2; 8 bases align to TRBD2. Germline CDR1 is MDHEN and CDR2 is SYDVKM. The V and J ends lost 7 bases and 7 bases, in that order; junction bases with no gene match: 8. The length of the CDR3 is 14 residues. The CDR3 region has the DNA TGTGCCAGCAACCCGGGGGGGGCTAGCGGGGAGCTGTTTTTT. Protein sequence: CASNPGGASGELFF.

The rearrangement links TRBV6-5 to TRBJ2-1, with 7 bases identical to TRBD2. The V segment lost 10 bases and the J segment 6 bases; nucleotides outside the gene matches: 9. Looked up from germline, CDR1 is MNHEY and CDR2 is SVGAGI. The CDR3 spans 13 residues. The CDR3 nucleotides read TGTGCCACCTCTAGCGGTCCCGCCAATGAGCAGTTCTTC. Encoded protein: CATSSGPANEQFF.

This clone was detected once. V and J are TRBV5-1 and TRBJ1-3; TRBD1 is a possible D gene (5 bases). The CDR3 covers 15 residues. Trimming left V 0 bases short and J 4 bases short, with 11 bases between. Germline values: CDR1 SGHRS, CDR2 YFSETQ. CDR3 nucleotide sequence: TGCGCCAGCAGCTTGGCCGGGGGACTCGGAAACACCATATATTTT. Translating gives CASSLAGGLGNTIYF.

This chain links TRBV18 with TRBJ2-3, with D hard to call. There are 13 residues in the CDR3. CDR1 is KGHSH, CDR2 LQKENI, per germline. The V end was cut by 5 bases, the J end by 10 bases, with 16 bases between. The CDR3 loop is CASSSQPGLAQYF. As DNA, the CDR3 is TGTGCCAGCTCATCACAACCAGGTCTTGCGCAGTATTTT.

V usage is TRBV30 and J usage is TRBJ1-6; maybe TRBD1 (5 bases). The CDR3 contains 14 residues. Per the germline V gene, CDR1 is GTSNPN and CDR2 is SVGIG (reference sequence). Trimming left V 4 bases short and J 7 bases short, with 14 bases between. The CDR3 region is CAWKEVAGNSPLHF. CDR3 bases: TGTGCCTGGAAGGAAGTAGCAGGGAATTCACCCCTCCACTTT.

This clone was found a few times. The chain is built from TRBV6-6 and TRBJ1-5; TRBD1 is a possible D gene (5 bases). CDR3 size: 15 residues. Germline-derived CDR1 and CDR2 are MNHNY and SVGAGI (reference sequence). The V and J ends lost 6 bases and 0 bases respectively, with 12 bases between them. CDR3 bases: TGTGCCAGCAGCCTCGCCGGACATAGCAATCAGCCCCAGCATTTT. Residues: CASSLAGHSNQPQHF.

By share, this clone ranks as medium-sized (0.01 to 0.1%). The J gene is TRBJ2-2, the V gene TRBV24-1; D gene uncertain. Trimming left V 4 bases short and J 1 base short, with 6 bases between. Germline V lookup: CDR1 KGHDR, CDR2 SFDVKD. The CDR3 is made up of 14 amino acids. The CDR3 here is CATSESRNTGELFF. Written as DNA, the CDR3 is TGTGCCACCAGTGAGTCTAGGAACACCGGGGAGCTGTTTTTT.

V gene TRBV5-1 combines with J gene TRBJ1-1, with a possible D match to TRBD1 (5 bases). The germline V and J ends were trimmed by 0 bases and 2 bases, with 11 bases remaining between them. Germline-derived CDR1 and CDR2 are SGHRS and YFSETQ. The CDR3 runs to 15 residues. In DNA, the CDR3 is TGCGCCAGCAGCTTGGCGGGGGACTTAAACACTGAAGCTTTCTTT. Encoded protein: CASSLAGDLNTEAFF.

This clone was recorded once. The chain couples TRBV5-1 to TRBJ1-2, with TRBD1 matching 7 bases. Per the germline V gene, CDR1 is SGHRS and CDR2 is YFSETQ. J gave up 7 bases and V 4 bases, and 10 bases lay outside the gene matches. The CDR3 extends over 14 amino acids. The CDR3 DNA is TGCGCCAGCAGCCGGACAGGCACCTCCCGTGGCTACACCTTC. Residues: CASSRTGTSRGYTF.

This clone has just one count. The chain recombines TRBV6-5 with TRBJ2-7, with 13 bases fitting TRBD2. V shed 6 bases and J 4 bases; nucleotides not matched to a gene: 6. Germline V lookup: CDR1 MNHEY, CDR2 SVGAGI. The CDR3 totals 15 residues. The DNA of the CDR3 is TGTGCCAGCAGCCCGGGACTAGCGGGGATGTACGAGCAGTACTTC. Translation: CASSPGLAGMYEQYF.

V is TRBV7-2 and J is TRBJ1-1, with no clear D. The CDR3 loop spans 14 amino acids. Germline V CDR1 and CDR2: SGHTA, FQGNSA. Deletions cut 2 bases from V and 2 bases from J, with 9 bases between. Here the CDR3 DNA reads TGTGCCAGCAGCTTAATGTCTCTAAACACTGAAGCTTTCTTT. It encodes CASSLMSLNTEAFF.

This sequence joins TRBV7-3 and TRBJ2-5; the match to TRBD2 covers 14 bases. The CDR3 is 16 residues long. Germline CDR1 and CDR2: SGHTA and FQGTGA. J lost 5 bases, V lost 4 bases, and 6 bases had no gene match. The CDR3 here is CASSSGLAGVGETQYF. The CDR3 DNA sequence: TGTGCCAGCAGCTCGGGACTAGCGGGAGTGGGGGAGACCCAGTACTTC.

The CDR3 reads CASSREGSTDTQYF. Written as DNA, the CDR3 is TGTGCCAGTAGTAGAGAGGGCAGCACAGATACGCAGTATTTT. V is TRBV19 and J is TRBJ2-3; D possibly corresponds to TRBD2 (5 bases). CDR1 is LNHDA, CDR2 SQIVND, per germline (reference sequence). The CDR3 extends over 14 amino acids. The V gene lost 4 bases and the J gene lost 0 bases, with 8 bases spanning the gap.

The rearrangement uses TRBV9 and TRBJ2-2; 7 positions agree with TRBD1. The CDR3 extends over 16 amino acids. Germline CDR1 and CDR2: SGDLS and YYNGEE. V was clipped by 4 bases and J by 5 bases; unmatched bases: 11. This CDR3 is CASSLEQGVWTGELFF. CDR3 sequence (DNA): TGTGCCAGCAGCCTCGAGCAGGGGGTCTGGACCGGGGAGCTGTTTTTT.

This chain joins TRBV15 and TRBJ1-2; D is possibly TRBD1 (5 bases). This CDR3 has 15 residues. The germline V and J ends were trimmed by 0 bases and 2 bases, with 10 bases remaining between them. In germline, CDR1 is LNHNV, CDR2 YYDKDF (reference sequence). Here the CDR3 DNA reads TGTGCCACCAGCAGAGATCTCTGGGGGAACTATGGCTACACCTTC. Residues: CATSRDLWGNYGYTF.

This chain uses TRBV28 with TRBJ1-2, with D maybe TRBD1 (6 bases). Trimming shortened V by 2 bases and J by 2 bases, and 21 bases separated the two germline ends. The CDR3 sequence is 18 residues long. Germline assignment: CDR1 MDHEN and CDR2 SYDVKM. The CDR3: CASSLTIIRDIPNYGYTF. In nucleotides, the CDR3 is TGTGCCAGCAGTTTAACAATAATCCGGGACATACCCAACTATGGCTACACCTTC.

The gene calls are TRBV5-1 and TRBJ1-1, with D perhaps matching TRBD1 (6 bases). V gave up 4 bases and J gave up 1 base, with 17 bases separating them. In germline, CDR1 is SGHRS, CDR2 YFSETQ. CDR3 length: 16 amino acids. CDR3 nucleotide sequence: TGCGCCAGCAGCCCCAGGGCCCTGACAGGGAACACTGAAGCTTTCTTT. Residues: CASSPRALTGNTEAFF.

The V call is TRBV7-9, the J call TRBJ2-1; no firm D call. The V and J ends lost 5 bases and 7 bases respectively, with 24 bases between them. The CDR3 runs 17 residues. Germline CDR1 reads SEHNR; CDR2 reads FQNEAQ (reference sequence). Here the CDR3 DNA reads TGTGCCAGCAGCCACGATAGGACGCCGGATCGCCTGAATGAGCAGTTCTTC. Residues: CASSHDRTPDRLNEQFF.